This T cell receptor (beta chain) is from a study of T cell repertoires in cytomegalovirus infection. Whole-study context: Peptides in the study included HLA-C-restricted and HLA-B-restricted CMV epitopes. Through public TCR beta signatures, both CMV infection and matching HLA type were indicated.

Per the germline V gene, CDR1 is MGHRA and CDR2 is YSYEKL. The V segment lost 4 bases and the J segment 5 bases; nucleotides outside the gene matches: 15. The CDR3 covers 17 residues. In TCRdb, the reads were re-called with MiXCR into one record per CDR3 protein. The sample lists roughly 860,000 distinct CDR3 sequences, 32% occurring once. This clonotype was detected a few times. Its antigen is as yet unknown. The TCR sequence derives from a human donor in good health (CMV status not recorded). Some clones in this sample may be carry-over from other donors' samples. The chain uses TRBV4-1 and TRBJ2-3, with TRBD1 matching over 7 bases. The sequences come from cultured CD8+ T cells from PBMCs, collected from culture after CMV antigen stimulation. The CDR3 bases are TGCGCCAGCAGCCCTAGACCGGGACAGCCCGACCGAGATACGCAGTATTTT. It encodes CASSPRPGQPDRDTQYF.